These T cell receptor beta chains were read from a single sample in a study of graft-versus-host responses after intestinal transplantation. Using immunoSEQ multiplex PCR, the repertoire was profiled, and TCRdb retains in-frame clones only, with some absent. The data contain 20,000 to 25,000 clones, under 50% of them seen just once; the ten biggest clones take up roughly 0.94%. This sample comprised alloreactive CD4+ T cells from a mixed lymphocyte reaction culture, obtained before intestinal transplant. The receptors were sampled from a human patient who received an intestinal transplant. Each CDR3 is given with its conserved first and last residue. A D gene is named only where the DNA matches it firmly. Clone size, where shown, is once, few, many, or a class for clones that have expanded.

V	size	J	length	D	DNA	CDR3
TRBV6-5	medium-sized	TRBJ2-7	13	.	TGTGCCAGCAGTTTTAGTAGGACAGACGAGCAGTACTTC	CASSFSRTDEQYF
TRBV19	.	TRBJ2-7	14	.	TGTGCCAGTAGATCAGACAGGATCTCCTACGAGCAGTACTTC	CASRSDRISYEQYF
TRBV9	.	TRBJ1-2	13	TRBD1	TGTGCCAGCCCCAACCAGGGGGTGGGCGGCTACACCTTC	CASPNQGVGGYTF
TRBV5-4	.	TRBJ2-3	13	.	TGTGCCAGCAGCTTGATAGGGGCAGATACGCAGTATTTT	CASSLIGADTQYF
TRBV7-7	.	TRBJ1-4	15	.	TGTGCTAGCAGCCCTTCAGGGACAACTAATGAAAAACTGTTTTTT	CASSPSGTTNEKLFF
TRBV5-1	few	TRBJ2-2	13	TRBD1	TGCGCCAGCAGGGGGACAGCCACCGGGGAGCTGTTTTTT	CASRGTATGELFF
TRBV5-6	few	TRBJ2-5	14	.	TGTGCCAGCAGCGGGGGACAATTACAAGAGACCCAGTACTTC	CASSGGQLQETQYF
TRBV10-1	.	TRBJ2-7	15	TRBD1	TGCGCCAGCAGTGATGGGACAGGGTTCCCCTACGAGCAGTACTTC	CASSDGTGFPYEQYF
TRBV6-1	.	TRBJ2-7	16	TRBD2	TGTGCCAGCAGTGACCCGGGACTAGCGGGGACCTACGAGCAGTACTTC	CASSDPGLAGTYEQYF
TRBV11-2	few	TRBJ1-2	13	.	TGTGCCAGCAGCCCAGACAGACCCTATGGCTACACCTTC	CASSPDRPYGYTF
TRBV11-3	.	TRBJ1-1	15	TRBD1	TGTGCCAGCAGCTCGGGACAGGGGACGAACACTGAAGCTTTCTTT	CASSSGQGTNTEAFF
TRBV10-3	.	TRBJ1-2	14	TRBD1	TGTGCCATCACCCCGGACAGGGTCTACGGTGGCTACACCTTC	CAITPDRVYGGYTF
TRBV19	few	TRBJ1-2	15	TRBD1	TGTGCCAGTAGTATCCAACAGGCAGGGGGCAGTGGCTACACCTTC	CASSIQQAGGSGYTF
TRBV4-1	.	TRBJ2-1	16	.	TGCGCCAGCAGCCACCCCCCCGGGGTCGGCCCGAATGAGCAGTTCTTC	CASSHPPGVGPNEQFF
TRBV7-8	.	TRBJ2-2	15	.	TGTGCCAGCAGGCCCGGTGGGGGCCGCACCGGGGAGCTGTTTTTT	CASRPGGGRTGELFF